This passage covers 11 T cell receptor beta chains from one sample sequenced in a study of T-cell reconstitution after alpha-beta-depleted transplantation in children. Construction of the TCRbeta library involved unique molecular identifiers. TCRdb reprocessed the PCR reads with MiXCR, giving one entry per CDR3 protein. In the table there are some 500,000 distinct CDR3 sequences, roughly 18% of which are singletons. The sample in question was PBMCs from the stem cell graft donor, obtained from the stem cell graft. These receptors were collected from a human donor who donated a stem cell graft to a child with acute lymphoblastic leukemia.

The genes are TRBV3-1 and TRBJ2-7; D remains unclear. Germline CDR1 LGHDT, CDR2 YNNKEL (reference sequence). The CDR3 is 11 residues long. V lost 4 bases and J lost 5, with 6 bases in between. CDR3 DNA: TGTGCCAGCAGCCGTACGGACGAGCAGTACTTC. Translating gives CASSRTDEQYF.

On this clonotype: A junction end diverges from the germline sequence, so it may reflect a read error. The chain links TRBV5-8 to TRBJ1-1; tentative D call: TRBD1 (6 bases). The CDR3 extends over 12 amino acids. From germline, CDR1 is SGHTS and CDR2 YDEGEE. Written as DNA, the CDR3 is TGTGCCAGCATGAGTTGGACAGAAGCTACTAGGTTT. Residues: CASMSWTEATRF.

The chain combines TRBV20-1 with TRBJ1-2; the D gene is possibly TRBD1 (5 bases). The V and J ends lost 0 bases and 8 bases respectively, with 16 bases between them. The CDR3 is 14 residues long. The germline V gene encodes CDR1 DFQATT and CDR2 SNEGSKA (reference sequence). This CDR3 is CSARDPGGASGYTF. The DNA for the CDR3 is TGCAGTGCTAGAGATCCTGGGGGAGCGAGCGGCTACACCTTC.

In DNA form, the CDR3 reads TGTGCCAGCTCACCTCAAAGTCTTGGCCCGGGGGGCGCCAACGTCCTGACTTTC. Its translation: CASSPQSLGPGGANVLTF. V gene TRBV18 combines with J gene TRBJ2-6, with a tentative D call TRBD2 (7 bases). This CDR3 region has 18 residues. Between the trimmed V and J ends, which lost 3 bases and 7 bases, there was a span of 22 bases. From germline, CDR1 is KGHSH and CDR2 LQKENI.

This clonotype was observed a few times. The chain has TRBV5-6 and TRBJ2-1; D gene unclear. Trimming stripped 0 bases from V and 6 bases from J, with 7 bases between. This CDR3 comprises 13 residues. Germline V gene sequence: CDR1 SGHDT, CDR2 YYEEEE. DNA of the CDR3: TGTGCCAGCAGCTTGGGCTTTGTCAATGAGCAGTTCTTC. As protein: CASSLGFVNEQFF. Filled out from reference TRBV5-6 and TRBJ2-1, the complete variable domain reads DAGVTQSPTHLIKTRGQQVTLRCSPKSGHDTVSWYQQALGQGPQFIFQYYEEEERQRGNFPDRFSGHQFPNYSSELNVNALLLGDSALYLCASSLGFVNEQFFGPGTRLTVL.

The chain joins TRBV11-2 to TRBJ2-1, with 10 bases fitting TRBD2. V shed 2 bases, J shed 8 bases, and the junction held 6 bases outside the gene matches. CDR3 size: 15 residues. CDR1 and CDR2 (germline): SGHAT, FQNNGV. CDR3 amino acids: CASSLSRLAGDEQFF. CDR3 sequence (DNA): TGTGCCAGCAGCTTATCTCGACTAGCGGGCGATGAGCAGTTCTTC.

The chain joins TRBV5-1 to TRBJ2-5; D may be TRBD2 (5 bases). The V end was cut by 1 base, the J end by 0 bases, with 7 bases between. Germline V gene data show CDR1 as SGHRS and CDR2 as YFSETQ. This CDR3 is 14 amino acids long. CDR3 nucleotide sequence: TGCGCCAGCAGCTTGCGGCGGGACCAAGAGACCCAGTACTTC. This codes for CASSLRRDQETQYF.

This clonotype has more than one count but fewer than ten. The chain links TRBV5-1 to TRBJ1-4; 10 nucleotides align to TRBD1. Germline CDR1 and CDR2: SGHRS and YFSETQ. The CDR3 length is 15 residues. The J segment lost 7 bases and the V segment lost 7 bases, leaving 10 bases of the junction unmatched. The CDR3 region is CASRIGDRGPEKLFF. The CDR3 DNA sequence: TGCGCCAGCCGAATAGGAGACAGGGGGCCTGAAAAACTGTTTTTT.

The chain joins TRBV10-3 to TRBJ2-7; 11 bases are shared with TRBD2. CDR3 length equals 15 residues. With V trimmed by 6 bases and J by 0 bases, 4 bases remained unmatched. The germline V gene has CDR1 ENHRY and CDR2 SYGVKD. The CDR3 DNA reads as TGTGCCATCAGCAGACTAGCGGGGAGCTCCTACGAGCAGTACTTC. Its protein is CAISRLAGSSYEQYF.

Details on this clonotype: The junction differs from germline at one of its ends, possibly a read error. The chain carries TRBV5-1 and TRBJ2-7; D assignment may be TRBD1 or TRBD2 (5 bases each). Germline CDR1 SGHRS, CDR2 YFSETQ. The CDR3 is made up of 13 amino acids. The CDR3 is CASRLGGTDEQYF. CDR3 sequence (DNA): TGCGCCAGCAGATTGGGTGGGACCGACGAGCAGTACTTC.

This clonotype was observed a few times. The chain joins TRBV20-1 to TRBJ2-1; 7 bases align to TRBD2. The CDR3 has 17 amino acids. With V trimmed by 3 bases and J by 3 bases, 14 bases remained unmatched. Germline assignment: CDR1 DFQATT and CDR2 SNEGSKA (reference sequence). CDR3 sequence (DNA): TGCAGTGCTAGCGGGTTGGTAGCGGGCTCGGTCTACAATGAGCAGTTCTTC. Protein: CSASGLVAGSVYNEQFF.